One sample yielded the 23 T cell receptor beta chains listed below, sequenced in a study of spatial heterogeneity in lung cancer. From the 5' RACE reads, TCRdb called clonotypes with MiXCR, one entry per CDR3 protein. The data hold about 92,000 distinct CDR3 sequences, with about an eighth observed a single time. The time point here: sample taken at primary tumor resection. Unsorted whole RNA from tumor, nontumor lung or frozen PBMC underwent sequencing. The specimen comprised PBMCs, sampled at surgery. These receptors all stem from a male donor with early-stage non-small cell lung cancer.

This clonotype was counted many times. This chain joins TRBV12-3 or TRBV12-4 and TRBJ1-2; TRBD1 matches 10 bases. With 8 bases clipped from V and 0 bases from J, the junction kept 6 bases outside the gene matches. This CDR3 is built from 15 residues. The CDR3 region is CASGTGVEANYGYTF. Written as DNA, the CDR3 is TGTGCCAGCGGGACAGGGGTCGAAGCTAACTATGGCTACACCTTC.

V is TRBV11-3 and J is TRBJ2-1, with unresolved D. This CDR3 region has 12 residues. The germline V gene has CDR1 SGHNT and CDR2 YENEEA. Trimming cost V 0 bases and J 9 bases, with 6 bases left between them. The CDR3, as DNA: TGTGCCAGCAGCTTAGAGGTTGGTGAGCAGTTCTTC. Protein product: CASSLEVGEQFF.

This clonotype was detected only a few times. The CDR3 sequence is CAAENAGGGTGELFF. In nucleotides, the CDR3 is TGTGCCGCAGAAAACGCGGGAGGAGGGACCGGGGAGCTGTTTTTT. The chain recombines TRBV6-2 or TRBV6-3 with TRBJ2-2; 8 nucleotides agree with TRBD2. CDR1 and CDR2 from the germline V gene are MNHEY and SVGEGT. Trimming at V came to 11 bases and at J to 5 bases, leaving 13 bases not matched to a gene. This CDR3 is built from 15 residues.

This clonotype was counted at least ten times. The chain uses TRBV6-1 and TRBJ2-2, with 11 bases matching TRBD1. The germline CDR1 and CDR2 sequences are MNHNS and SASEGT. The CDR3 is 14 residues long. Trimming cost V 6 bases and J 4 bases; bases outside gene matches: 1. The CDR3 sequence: CASRGQGATGELFF. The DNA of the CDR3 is TGTGCCAGCAGAGGACAGGGGGCCACCGGGGAGCTGTTTTTT.

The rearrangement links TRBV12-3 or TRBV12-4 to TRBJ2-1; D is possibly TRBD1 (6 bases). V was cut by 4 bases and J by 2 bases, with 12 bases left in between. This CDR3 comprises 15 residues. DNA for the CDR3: TGTGCCAGCAGTTCCCGCCAGGGGACCTACAATGAGCAGTTCTTC. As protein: CASSSRQGTYNEQFF.

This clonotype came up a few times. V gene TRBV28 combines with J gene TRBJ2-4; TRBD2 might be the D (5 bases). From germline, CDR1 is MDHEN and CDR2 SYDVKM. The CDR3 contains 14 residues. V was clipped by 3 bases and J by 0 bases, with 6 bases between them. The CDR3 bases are TGTGCCAGCAGTTTCGGGATAGCCAAAAACATTCAGTACTTC. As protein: CASSFGIAKNIQYF.

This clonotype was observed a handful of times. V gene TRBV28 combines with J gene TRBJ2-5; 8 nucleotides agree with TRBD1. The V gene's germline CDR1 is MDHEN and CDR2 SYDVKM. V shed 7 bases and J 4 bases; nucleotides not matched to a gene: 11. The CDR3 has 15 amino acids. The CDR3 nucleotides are TGTGCCAGCACCCCGTCGCAGGGGGCGGTAGAGACCCAGTACTTC. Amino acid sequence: CASTPSQGAVETQYF.

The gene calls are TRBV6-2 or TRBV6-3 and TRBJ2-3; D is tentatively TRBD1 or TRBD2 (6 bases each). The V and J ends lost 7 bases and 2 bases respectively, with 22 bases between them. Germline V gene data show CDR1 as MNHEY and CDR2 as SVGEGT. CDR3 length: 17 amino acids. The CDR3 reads CASNPNGGRGSTDTQYF. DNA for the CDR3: TGTGCCAGCAACCCTAACGGGGGCCGGGGCTCCACAGATACGCAGTATTTT.

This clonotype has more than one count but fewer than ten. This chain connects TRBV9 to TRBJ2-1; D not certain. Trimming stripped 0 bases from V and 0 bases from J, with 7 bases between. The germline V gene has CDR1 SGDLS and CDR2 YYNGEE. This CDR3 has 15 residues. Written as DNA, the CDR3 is TGTGCCAGCAGCGTAGACCCGACCTCCTACAATGAGCAGTTCTTC. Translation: CASSVDPTSYNEQFF.

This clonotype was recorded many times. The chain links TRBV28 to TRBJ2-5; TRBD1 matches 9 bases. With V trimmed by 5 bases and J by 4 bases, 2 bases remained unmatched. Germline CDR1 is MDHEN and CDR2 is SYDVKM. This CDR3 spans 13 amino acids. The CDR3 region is CASSTGGVETQYF. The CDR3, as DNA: TGTGCCAGCAGTACAGGGGGCGTAGAGACCCAGTACTTC.

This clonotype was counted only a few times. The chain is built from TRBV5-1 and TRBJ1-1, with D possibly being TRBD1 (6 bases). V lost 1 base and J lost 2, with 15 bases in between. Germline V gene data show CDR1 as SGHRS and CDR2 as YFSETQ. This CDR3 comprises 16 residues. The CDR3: CASSLYGDTSNTEAFF. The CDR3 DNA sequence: TGCGCCAGCAGCTTGTACGGGGACACCTCAAACACTGAAGCTTTCTTT.

The chain's CDR3 is CASSVGEGGVTTPYEQYF. For the CDR3, the DNA is TGTGCCAGCAGCGTAGGGGAGGGAGGTGTCACAACACCCTACGAGCAGTACTTC. The rearrangement joins TRBV9 to TRBJ2-7, with 7 bases lining up with TRBD2. The CDR3 has 18 amino acids. The V gene end was trimmed by 0 bases and the J gene end by 2 bases; junction bases not matched to a gene: 14. Germline V CDR1 and CDR2: SGDLS, YYNGEE. Supplemented by reference TRBV9 and TRBJ2-7, the full variable domain reads DSGVTQTPKHLITATGQRVTLRCSPRSGDLSVYWYQQSLDQGLQFLIQYYNGEERAKGNILERFSAQQFPDLHSELNLSSLELGDSALYFCASSVGEGGVTTPYEQYFGPGTRLTVT.

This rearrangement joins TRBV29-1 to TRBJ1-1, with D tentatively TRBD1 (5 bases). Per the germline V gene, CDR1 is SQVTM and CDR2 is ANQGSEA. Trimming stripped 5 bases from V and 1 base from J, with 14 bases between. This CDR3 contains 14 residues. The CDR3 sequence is CSVNDSPRNTEAFF. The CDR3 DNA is TGCAGCGTTAACGACAGCCCAAGGAACACTGAAGCTTTCTTT.

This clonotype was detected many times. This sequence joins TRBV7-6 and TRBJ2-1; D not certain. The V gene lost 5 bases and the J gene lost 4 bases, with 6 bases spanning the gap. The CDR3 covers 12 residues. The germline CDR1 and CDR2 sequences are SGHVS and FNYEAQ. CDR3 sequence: CASSPGYNEQFF. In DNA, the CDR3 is TGTGCCAGCAGCCCCGGATACAATGAGCAGTTCTTC. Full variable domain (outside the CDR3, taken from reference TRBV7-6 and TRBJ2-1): GAGVSQSPRYKVTKRGQDVALRCDPISGHVSLYWYRQALGQGPEFLTYFNYEAQQDKSGLPNDRFSAERPEGSISTLTIQRTEQRDSAMYRCASSPGYNEQFFGPGTRLTVL.

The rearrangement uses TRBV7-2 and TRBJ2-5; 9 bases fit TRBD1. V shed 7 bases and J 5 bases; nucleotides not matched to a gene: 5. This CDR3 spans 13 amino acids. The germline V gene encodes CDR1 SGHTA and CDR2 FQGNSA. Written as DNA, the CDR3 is TGTGCCAGCACCCGACAGGGGGGTGAGACCCAGTACTTC. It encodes CASTRQGGETQYF.

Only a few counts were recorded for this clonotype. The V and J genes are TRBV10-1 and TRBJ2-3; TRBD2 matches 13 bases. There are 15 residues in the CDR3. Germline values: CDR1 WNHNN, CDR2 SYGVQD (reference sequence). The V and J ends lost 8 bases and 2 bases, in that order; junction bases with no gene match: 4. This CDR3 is CASDTSGGATDTQYF. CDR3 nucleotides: TGCGCCAGCGATACTAGCGGGGGGGCCACAGATACGCAGTATTTT.

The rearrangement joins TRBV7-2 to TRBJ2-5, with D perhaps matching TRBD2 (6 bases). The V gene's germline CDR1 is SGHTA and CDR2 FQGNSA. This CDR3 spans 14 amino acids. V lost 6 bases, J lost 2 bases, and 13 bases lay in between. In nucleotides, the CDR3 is TGTGCCAGCAGACGGACCGGGACTCAAGAGACCCAGTACTTC. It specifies CASRRTGTQETQYF.

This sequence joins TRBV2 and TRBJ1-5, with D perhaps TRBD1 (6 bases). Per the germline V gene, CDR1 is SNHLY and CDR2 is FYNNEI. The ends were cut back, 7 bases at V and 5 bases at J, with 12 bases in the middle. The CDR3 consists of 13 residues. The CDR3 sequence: CASTGGRDQPQHF. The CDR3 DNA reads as TGTGCCAGCACGGGGGGCAGGGATCAGCCCCAGCATTTT.

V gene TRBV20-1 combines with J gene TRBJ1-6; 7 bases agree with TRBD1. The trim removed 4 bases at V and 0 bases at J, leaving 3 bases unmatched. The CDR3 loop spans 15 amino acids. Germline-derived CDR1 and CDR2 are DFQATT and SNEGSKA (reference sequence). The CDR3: CSAMTGSSYNSPLHF. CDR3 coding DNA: TGCAGTGCTATGACAGGGAGCTCCTATAATTCACCCCTCCACTTT.

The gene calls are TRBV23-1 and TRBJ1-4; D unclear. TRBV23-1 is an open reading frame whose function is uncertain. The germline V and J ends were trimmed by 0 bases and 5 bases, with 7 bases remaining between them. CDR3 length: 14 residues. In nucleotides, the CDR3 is TGCGCCAGCAGTCAATCACGACGAAATGAAAAACTGTTTTTT. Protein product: CASSQSRRNEKLFF.

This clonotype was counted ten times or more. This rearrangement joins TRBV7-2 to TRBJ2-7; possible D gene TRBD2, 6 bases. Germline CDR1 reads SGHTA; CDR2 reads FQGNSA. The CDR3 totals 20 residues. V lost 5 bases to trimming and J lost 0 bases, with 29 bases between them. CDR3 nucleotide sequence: TGTGCCAGCAGCCGAAATACCCGGGACTCTCGCCCGTCAAGCTCCTACGAGCAGTACTTC. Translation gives CASSRNTRDSRPSSSYEQYF.

The CDR3 protein is CASSSGQASYEQYF. Written as DNA, the CDR3 is TGTGCCAGCTCCTCGGGACAGGCGTCCTACGAGCAGTACTTC. V gene TRBV18 combines with J gene TRBJ2-7; 8 bases fit TRBD1. This CDR3 region has 14 residues. The germline gives CDR1 KGHSH, CDR2 LQKENI. V shed 6 bases, J shed 1 base, and the junction held 5 bases outside the gene matches.

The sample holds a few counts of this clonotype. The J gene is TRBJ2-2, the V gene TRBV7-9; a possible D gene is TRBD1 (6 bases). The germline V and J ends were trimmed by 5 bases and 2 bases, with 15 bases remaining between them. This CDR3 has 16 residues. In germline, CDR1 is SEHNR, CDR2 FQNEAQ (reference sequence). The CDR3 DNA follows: TGTGCCAGCAGCCCGGGAAGGACAGCTAACACCGGGGAGCTGTTTTTT. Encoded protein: CASSPGRTANTGELFF.